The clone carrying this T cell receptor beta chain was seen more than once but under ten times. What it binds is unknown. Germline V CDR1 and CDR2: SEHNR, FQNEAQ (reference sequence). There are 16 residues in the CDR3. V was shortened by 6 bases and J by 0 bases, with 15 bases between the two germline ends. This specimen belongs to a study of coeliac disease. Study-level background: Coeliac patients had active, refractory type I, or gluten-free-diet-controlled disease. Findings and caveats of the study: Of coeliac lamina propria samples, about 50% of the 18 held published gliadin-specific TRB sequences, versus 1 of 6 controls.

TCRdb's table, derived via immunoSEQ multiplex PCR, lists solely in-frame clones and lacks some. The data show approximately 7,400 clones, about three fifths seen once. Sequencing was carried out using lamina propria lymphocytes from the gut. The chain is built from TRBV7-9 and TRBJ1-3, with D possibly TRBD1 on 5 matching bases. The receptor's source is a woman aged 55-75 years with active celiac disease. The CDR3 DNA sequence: TGTGCCAGCAGTTTCCCGGGACTGTCCTCTGGAAACACCATATATTTT. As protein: CASSFPGLSSGNTIYF.